This T cell receptor beta chain was identified during a study of blood T cell repertoires in COVID-19. Recovery among Cohort 3 donors was established by two negative PCRs, clearance, or symptom resolution. Assay used: immunoSEQ multiplex PCR; TCRdb lists only in-frame clones, some missing. The table lists tens of thousands of clones, roughly 86% of them singletons. Looked up from germline, CDR1 is LNHDA and CDR2 is SQIVND (reference sequence). The V end was cut by 7 bases, the J end by 12 bases, with 28 bases between. CDR3 length: 16 amino acids. The V call is TRBV19, the J call TRBJ2-1, with a possible D match to TRBD1 (8 bases). The origin of this receptor is a woman aged 45-59 years who had recovered from COVID-19. Material for sequencing was PBMCs or T cells enriched from blood (not recorded which). The CDR3 region has the DNA TGTGCCAGTATGGGGAGGGGCAGGGGGCTCGGGTCTTTGCAGTTCTTC. Protein sequence: CASMGRGRGLGSLQFF. The complete variable domain, with remaining parts taken from reference TRBV19 and TRBJ2-1, reads DGGITQSPKYLFRKEGQNVTLSCEQNLNHDAMYWYRQDPGQGLRLIYYSQIVNDFQKGDIAEGYSVSREKKESFPLTVTSAQKNPTAFYLCASMGRGRGLGSLQFFGPGTRLTVL.